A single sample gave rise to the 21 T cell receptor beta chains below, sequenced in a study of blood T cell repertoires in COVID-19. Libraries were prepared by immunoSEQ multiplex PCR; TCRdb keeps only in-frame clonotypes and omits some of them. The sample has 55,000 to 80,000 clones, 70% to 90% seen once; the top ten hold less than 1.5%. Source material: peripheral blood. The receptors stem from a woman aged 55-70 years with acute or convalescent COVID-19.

CDR3 region: CASSLSGQGYYEQYV. CDR3 nucleotides: TGTGCCAGCAGCTTATCGGGACAGGGATACTACGAGCAGTACGTC. The rearrangement joins TRBV5-5 to TRBJ2-7, with 9 positions matching TRBD1. The germline CDR1 and CDR2 sequences are SGHKS and YYEKEE (reference sequence). V was clipped by 2 bases and J by 3 bases; unmatched bases: 6. This CDR3 has 15 amino acids.

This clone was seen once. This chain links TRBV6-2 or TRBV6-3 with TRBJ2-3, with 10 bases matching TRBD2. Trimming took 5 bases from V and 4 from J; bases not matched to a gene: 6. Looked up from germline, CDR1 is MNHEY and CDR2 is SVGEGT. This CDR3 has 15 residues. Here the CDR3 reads CASSPLAGVADTQYF. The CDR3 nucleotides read TGTGCCAGCAGTCCCCTAGCGGGAGTGGCAGATACGCAGTATTTT.

CDR3 loop: CASSPSGRGTDTQYF. CDR3 nucleotide sequence: TGTGCCAGCAGCCCTAGCGGGAGGGGAACAGATACGCAGTATTTT. V usage is TRBV7-6 and J usage is TRBJ2-3; 12 nucleotides align to TRBD2. J gave up 3 bases and V 5 bases, and 3 bases lay outside the gene matches. The CDR3 spans 15 residues. Germline V gene data show CDR1 as SGHVS and CDR2 as FNYEAQ.

The CDR3 nucleotides are TGTGCCAGCAGCTTAAGCTCGGGAGCGGCTTATGTGCAGTACGTC. It codes for CASSLSSGAAYVQYV. The rearrangement joins TRBV7-2 to TRBJ2-7; weak D call: TRBD2 (6 bases). With 2 bases removed from V and 9 bases from J, the gap between germline ends came to 20 bases. This CDR3 region has 15 residues. CDR1 and CDR2 from the germline V gene are SGHTA and FQGNSA.

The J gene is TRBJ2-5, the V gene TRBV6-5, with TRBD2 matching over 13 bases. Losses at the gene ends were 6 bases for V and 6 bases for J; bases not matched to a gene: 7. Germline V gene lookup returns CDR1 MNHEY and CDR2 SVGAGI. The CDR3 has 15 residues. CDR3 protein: CASSRGLAGAKTQYF. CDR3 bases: TGTGCCAGCAGCAGAGGACTAGCGGGAGCTAAGACCCAGTACTTC.

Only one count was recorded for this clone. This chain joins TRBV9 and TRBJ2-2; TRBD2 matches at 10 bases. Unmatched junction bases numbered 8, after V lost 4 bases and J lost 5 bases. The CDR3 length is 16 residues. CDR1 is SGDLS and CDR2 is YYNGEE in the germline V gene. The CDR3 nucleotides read TGTGCCAGCAGCCCCAGACTAGCGGGCGCAACCGGGGAGCTGTTTTTT. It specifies CASSPRLAGATGELFF.

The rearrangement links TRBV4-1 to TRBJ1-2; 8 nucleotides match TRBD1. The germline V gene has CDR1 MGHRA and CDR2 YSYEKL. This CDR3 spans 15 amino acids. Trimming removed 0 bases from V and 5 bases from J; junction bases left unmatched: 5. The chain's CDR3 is CASSQDDRGNYGYTF. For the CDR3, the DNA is TGCGCCAGCAGCCAAGATGACAGGGGCAATTATGGCTACACCTTC.

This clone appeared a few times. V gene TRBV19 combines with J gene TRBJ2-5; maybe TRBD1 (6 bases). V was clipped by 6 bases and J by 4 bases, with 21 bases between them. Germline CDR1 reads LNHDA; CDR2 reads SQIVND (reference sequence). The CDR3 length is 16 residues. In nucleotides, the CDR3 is TGTGCCAGTAGCTCGACCGGGACATCGAATCCAGAGACCCAGTACTTC. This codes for CASSSTGTSNPETQYF. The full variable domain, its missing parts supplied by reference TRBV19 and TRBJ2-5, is DGGITQSPKYLFRKEGQNVTLSCEQNLNHDAMYWYRQDPGQGLRLIYYSQIVNDFQKGDIAEGYSVSREKKESFPLTVTSAQKNPTAFYLCASSSTGTSNPETQYFGPGTRLLVL.

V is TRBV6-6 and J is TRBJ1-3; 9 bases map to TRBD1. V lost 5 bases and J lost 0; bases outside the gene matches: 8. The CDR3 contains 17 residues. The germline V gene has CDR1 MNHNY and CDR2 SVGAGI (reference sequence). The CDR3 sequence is CASSPRTGVISGNTIYF. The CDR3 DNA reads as TGTGCCAGCAGTCCCCGGACAGGGGTCATCTCTGGAAACACCATATATTTT.

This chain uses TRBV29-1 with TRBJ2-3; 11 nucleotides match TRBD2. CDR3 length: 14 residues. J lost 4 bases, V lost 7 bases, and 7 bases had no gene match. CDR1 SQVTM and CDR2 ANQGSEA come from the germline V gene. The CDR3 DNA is TGCAGCGGACTAGCGGGGAGCCCCCCAGATACGCAGTATTTT. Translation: CSGLAGSPPDTQYF.

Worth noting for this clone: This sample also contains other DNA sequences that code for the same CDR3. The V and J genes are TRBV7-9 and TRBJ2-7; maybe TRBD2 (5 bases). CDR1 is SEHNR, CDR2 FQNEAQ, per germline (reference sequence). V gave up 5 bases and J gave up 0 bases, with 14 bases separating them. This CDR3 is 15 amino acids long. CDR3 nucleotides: TGTGCCAGCAGCCCCATCGGGGTGAGCTCCTACGAGCAGTACGTC. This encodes CASSPIGVSSYEQYV.

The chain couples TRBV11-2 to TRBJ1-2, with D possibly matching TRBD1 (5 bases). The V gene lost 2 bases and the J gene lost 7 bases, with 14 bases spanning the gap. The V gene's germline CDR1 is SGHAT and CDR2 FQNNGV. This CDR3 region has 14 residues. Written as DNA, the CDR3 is TGTGCCAGCAGCTTATTGGGGCAGGGAGGTGGCTACACCTTC. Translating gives CASSLLGQGGGYTF.

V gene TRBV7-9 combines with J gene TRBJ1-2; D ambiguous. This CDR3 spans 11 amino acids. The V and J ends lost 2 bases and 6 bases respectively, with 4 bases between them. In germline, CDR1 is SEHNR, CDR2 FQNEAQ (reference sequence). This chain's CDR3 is CASSLSDGYTF. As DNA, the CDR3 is TGTGCCAGCAGCTTATCTGATGGCTACACCTTC.

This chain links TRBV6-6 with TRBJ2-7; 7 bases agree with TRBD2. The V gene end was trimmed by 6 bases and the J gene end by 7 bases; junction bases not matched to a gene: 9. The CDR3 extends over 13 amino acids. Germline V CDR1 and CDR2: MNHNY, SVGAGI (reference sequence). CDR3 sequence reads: CASRRLALGEQYV. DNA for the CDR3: TGTGCCAGCAGGCGACTAGCCTTGGGAGAGCAGTACGTC.

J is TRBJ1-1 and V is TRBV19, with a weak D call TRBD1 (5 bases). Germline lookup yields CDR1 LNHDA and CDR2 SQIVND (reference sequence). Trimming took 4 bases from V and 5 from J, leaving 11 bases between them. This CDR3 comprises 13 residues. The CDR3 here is CASSSRVGTEAFF. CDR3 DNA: TGTGCCAGTAGTAGCAGGGTCGGGACTGAAGCTTTCTTT. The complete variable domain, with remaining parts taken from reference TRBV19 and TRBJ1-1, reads DGGITQSPKYLFRKEGQNVTLSCEQNLNHDAMYWYRQDPGQGLRLIYYSQIVNDFQKGDIAEGYSVSREKKESFPLTVTSAQKNPTAFYLCASSSRVGTEAFFGQGTRLTVV.

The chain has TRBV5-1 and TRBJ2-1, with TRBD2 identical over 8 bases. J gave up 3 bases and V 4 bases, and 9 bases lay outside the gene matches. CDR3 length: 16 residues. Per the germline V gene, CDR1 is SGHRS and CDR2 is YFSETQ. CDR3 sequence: CASSPGTSGVYNEQFF. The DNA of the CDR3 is TGCGCCAGCAGCCCGGGTACTAGCGGAGTCTACAATGAGCAGTTCTTC.

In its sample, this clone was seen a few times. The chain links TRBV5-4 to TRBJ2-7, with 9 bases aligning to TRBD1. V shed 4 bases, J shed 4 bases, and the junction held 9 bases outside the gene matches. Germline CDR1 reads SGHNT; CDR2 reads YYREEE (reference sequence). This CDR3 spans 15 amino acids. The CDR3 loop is CASSGTGTGRYEQYV. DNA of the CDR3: TGTGCCAGCAGCGGGACCGGGACAGGGAGATACGAGCAGTACGTC.

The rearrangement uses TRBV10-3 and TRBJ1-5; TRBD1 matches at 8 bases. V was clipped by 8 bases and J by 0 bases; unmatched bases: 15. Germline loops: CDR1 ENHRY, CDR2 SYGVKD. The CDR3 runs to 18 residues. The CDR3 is CAIPSGGASLFSNQPQHF. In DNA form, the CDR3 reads TGTGCCATCCCCTCAGGGGGCGCATCGCTGTTTAGCAATCAGCCCCAGCATTTT.

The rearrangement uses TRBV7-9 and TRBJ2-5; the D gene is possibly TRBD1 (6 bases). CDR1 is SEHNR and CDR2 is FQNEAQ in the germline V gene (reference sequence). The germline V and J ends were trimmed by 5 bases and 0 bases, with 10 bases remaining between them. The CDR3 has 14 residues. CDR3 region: CASSLDRYQETQYF. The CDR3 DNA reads TGTGCCAGCAGCCTCGACAGGTACCAAGAGACCCAGTACTTC.

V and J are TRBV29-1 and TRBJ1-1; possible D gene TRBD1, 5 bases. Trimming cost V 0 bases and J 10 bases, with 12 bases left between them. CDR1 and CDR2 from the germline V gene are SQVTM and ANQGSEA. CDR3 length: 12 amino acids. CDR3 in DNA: TGCAGCGTTGAAGAGGCCCAAAGGGGAGCTTTCTTT. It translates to CSVEEAQRGAFF.

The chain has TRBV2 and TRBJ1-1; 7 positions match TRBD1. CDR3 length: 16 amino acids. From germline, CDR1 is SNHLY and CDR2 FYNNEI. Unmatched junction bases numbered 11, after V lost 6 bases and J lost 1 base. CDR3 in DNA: TGTGCCAGCAGATCCAGGTCGGGGACAGCGAACACTGAAGCTTTCTTT. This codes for CASRSRSGTANTEAFF.